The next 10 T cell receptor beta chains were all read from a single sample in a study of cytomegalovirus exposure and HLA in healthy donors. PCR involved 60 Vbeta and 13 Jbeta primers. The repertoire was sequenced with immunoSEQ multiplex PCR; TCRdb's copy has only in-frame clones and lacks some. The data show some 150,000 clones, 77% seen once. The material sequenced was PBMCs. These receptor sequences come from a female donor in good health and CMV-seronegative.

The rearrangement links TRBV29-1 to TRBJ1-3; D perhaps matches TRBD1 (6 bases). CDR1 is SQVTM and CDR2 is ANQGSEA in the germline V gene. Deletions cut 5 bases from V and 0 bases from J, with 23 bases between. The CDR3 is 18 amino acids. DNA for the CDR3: TGCAGCGTTTGGGGCAGGGACATACAATCGAGCTCTGGAAACACCATATATTTT. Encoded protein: CSVWGRDIQSSSGNTIYF. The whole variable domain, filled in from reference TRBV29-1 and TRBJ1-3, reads SAVISQKPSRDICQRGTSLTIQCQVDSQVTMMFWYRQQPGQSLTLIATANQGSEATYESGFVIDKFPISRPNLTFSTLTVSNMSPEDSSIYLCSVWGRDIQSSSGNTIYFGEGSWLTVV.

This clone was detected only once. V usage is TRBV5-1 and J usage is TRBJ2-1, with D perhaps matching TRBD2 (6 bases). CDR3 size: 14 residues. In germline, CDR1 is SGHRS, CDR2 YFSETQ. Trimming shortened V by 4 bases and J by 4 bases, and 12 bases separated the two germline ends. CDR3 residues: CASSATGGYNEQFF. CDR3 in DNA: TGCGCCAGCAGCGCTACCGGAGGGTACAATGAGCAGTTCTTC.

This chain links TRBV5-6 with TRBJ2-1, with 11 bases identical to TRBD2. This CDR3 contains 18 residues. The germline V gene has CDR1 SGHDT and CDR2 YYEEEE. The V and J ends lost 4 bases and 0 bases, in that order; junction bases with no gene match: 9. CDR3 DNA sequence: TGTGCCAGCAGCCTGCTGGGACTAGCGGACAACTCCTACAATGAGCAGTTCTTC. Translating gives CASSLLGLADNSYNEQFF.

In nucleotides, the CDR3 is TGTGCCAGCACCCCCGCCCGGACAGGGAATCAGCCCCAGCATTTT. It codes for CASTPARTGNQPQHF. J is TRBJ1-5 and V is TRBV28; 8 positions match TRBD1. The CDR3 consists of 15 residues. Germline CDR1 is MDHEN and CDR2 is SYDVKM. The V segment lost 7 bases and the J segment 4 bases; nucleotides outside the gene matches: 9.

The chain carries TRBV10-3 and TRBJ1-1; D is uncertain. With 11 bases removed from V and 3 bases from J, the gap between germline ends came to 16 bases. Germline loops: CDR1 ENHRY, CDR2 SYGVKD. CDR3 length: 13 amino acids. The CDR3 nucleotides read TGTGCCTTCCAACGGGGAACGGACACTGAAGCTTTCTTT. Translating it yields CAFQRGTDTEAFF.

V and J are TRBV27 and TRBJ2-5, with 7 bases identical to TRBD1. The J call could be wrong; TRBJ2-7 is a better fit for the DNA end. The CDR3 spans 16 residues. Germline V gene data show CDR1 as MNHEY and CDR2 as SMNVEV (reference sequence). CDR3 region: CASRATGAIRFDEQYF. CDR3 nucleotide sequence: TGTGCCAGCAGGGCCACAGGGGCTATACGCTTTGACGAGCAGTACTTC.

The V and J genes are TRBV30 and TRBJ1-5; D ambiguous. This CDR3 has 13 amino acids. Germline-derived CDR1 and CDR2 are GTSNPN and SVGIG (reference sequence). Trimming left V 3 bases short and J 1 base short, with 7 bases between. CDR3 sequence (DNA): TGTGCCTGGAGCACAGAGAGCAATCAGCCCCAGCATTTT. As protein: CAWSTESNQPQHF.

Here the CDR3 reads CAISNLDRENQPQHF. As DNA, the CDR3 is TGTGCCATCAGTAACTTAGACAGGGAAAATCAGCCCCAGCATTTT. The rearrangement uses TRBV10-3 and TRBJ1-5, with 7 bases fitting TRBD1. The CDR3 extends over 15 amino acids. V lost 5 bases and J lost 4; bases outside the gene matches: 8. CDR1 and CDR2 (germline): ENHRY, SYGVKD.

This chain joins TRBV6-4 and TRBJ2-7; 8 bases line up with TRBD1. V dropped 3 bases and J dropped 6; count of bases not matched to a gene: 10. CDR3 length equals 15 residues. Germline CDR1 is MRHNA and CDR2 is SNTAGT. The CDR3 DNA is TGTGCCAGCAGTGAGGCAGGGGGCGCCGGGTTCGAGCAGTACTTC. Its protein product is CASSEAGGAGFEQYF.

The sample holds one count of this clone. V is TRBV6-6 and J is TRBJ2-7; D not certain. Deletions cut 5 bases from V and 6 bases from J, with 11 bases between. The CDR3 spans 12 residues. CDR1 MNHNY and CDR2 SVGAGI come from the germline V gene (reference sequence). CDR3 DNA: TGTGCCAGCAGTGGAGCCGATCCCGAGCAGTACTTC. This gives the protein CASSGADPEQYF.